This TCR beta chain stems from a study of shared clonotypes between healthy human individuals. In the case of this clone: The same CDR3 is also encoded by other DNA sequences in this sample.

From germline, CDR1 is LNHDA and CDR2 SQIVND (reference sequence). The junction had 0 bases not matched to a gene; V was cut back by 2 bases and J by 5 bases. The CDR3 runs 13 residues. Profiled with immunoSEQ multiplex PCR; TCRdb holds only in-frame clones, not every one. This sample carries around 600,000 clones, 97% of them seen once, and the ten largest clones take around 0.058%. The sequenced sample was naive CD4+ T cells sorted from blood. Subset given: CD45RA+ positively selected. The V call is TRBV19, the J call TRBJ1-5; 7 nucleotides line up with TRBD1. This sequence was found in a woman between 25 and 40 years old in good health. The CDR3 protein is CASSIQGDQPQHF. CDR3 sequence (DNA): TGTGCCAGTAGTATACAGGGGGATCAGCCCCAGCATTTT.